The rows below give T cell receptor beta chains drawn from one sample of a study of T cells in Graves' hyperthyroidism and ophthalmopathy. TCRdb reprocessed the multiplex PCR reads via MiXCR and lists one record per CDR3 protein. The sample records approximately 690,000 distinct CDR3 sequences, about 15% being singletons. Specimen: blood. The receptors here all came from a woman aged 45-60 years with Graves' ophthalmopathy. Both conserved end residues are part of each CDR3. D genes are given only for firm matches. Clone size appears in some rows only: once, few, many, or a class for an expanded clone.

abundance,v_gene,j_gene,d_gene,CDR3aa,CDR3nt
many,TRBV7-8,TRBJ2-7,TRBD2,CASSPGLAGPSYEQYF,TGTGCCAGCAGCCCGGGACTAGCGGGCCCCTCCTACGAGCAGTACTTC
.,TRBV27,TRBJ2-2,TRBD2,CASRTSGRSGELFF,TGTGCCAGCAGGACTAGCGGAAGATCCGGGGAGCTGTTTTTT
few,TRBV20-1,TRBJ1-3,.,CSATPIQGSNGNTIYF,TGCAGTGCTACTCCGATTCAGGGGTCTAATGGAAACACCATATATTTT
few,TRBV3-2,TRBJ2-6,.,CASSQVQGLSSGANVLTF,TGTGCCAGCAGCCAAGTACAGGGTTTAAGCTCTGGGGCCAACGTCCTGACTTTC
few,TRBV12-3/TRBV12-4,TRBJ1-4,.,CASSTSTGLNEKLFF,.
many,TRBV30,TRBJ1-1,TRBD1,CAWSVGRGPNTEAFF,TGTGCCTGGAGTGTTGGGAGGGGGCCGAACACTGAAGCTTTCTTT
few,TRBV5-1,TRBJ2-1,.,CASSPGQTSIEQFF,TGCGCCAGCAGCCCTGGACAAACTAGTATTGAGCAGTTCTTC
.,TRBV12-3/TRBV12-4,TRBJ2-5,.,CASSPLQTWATQYF,TGTGCCAGCAGTCCACTCCAGACCTGGGCGACCCAGTACTTC
many,TRBV20-1,TRBJ1-2,TRBD1,CSARDGGTGGTINYGYTF,TGCAGTGCTAGAGATGGCGGGACAGGGGGTACCATAAACTATGGCTACACCTTC
.,TRBV5-1,TRBJ1-2,.,CASSRQESEGYTF,TGCGCCAGCAGCCGACAGGAATCGGAAGGCTACACCTTC
few,TRBV7-2,TRBJ2-1,TRBD1,CASSLQGASEQFF,TGTGCCAGCAGCTTGCAGGGGGCGAGTGAGCAGTTCTTC
many,TRBV6-2/TRBV6-3,TRBJ2-7,.,CASSYNRLNYEQYF,TGTGCCAGCAGTTACAATCGACTAAACTACGAGCAGTACTTC
.,TRBV7-9,TRBJ1-1,TRBD1,CASSKQTGTDTEAFF,TGTGCCAGCAGCAAACAGACAGGGACGGACACTGAAGCTTTCTTT
.,TRBV7-9,TRBJ2-5,TRBD2,CASSLVPAGEETQYF,TGTGCCAGCAGCTTGGTACCAGCGGGAGAAGAGACCCAGTACTTC
many,TRBV20-1,TRBJ1-5,.,CSARGTDRGPQHF,TGCAGTGCTAGGGGTACGGACCGGGGGCCCCAGCATTTT
.,TRBV12-3/TRBV12-4,TRBJ1-4,.,CASKKTWVDEKLFF,TGTGCCAGCAAAAAAACATGGGTCGACGAAAAACTGTTTTTT
many,TRBV20-1,TRBJ2-5,.,CSARDNGGETQYF,TGCAGTGCTAGAGATAACGGAGGGGAGACCCAGTACTTC
few,TRBV5-1,TRBJ1-1,.,CASTPAPGVTEAFF,TGCGCCAGCACCCCGGCACCCGGGGTCACTGAAGCTTTCTTT
many,TRBV7-9,TRBJ2-7,TRBD2,CASSLSLAGDPIYEQYF,TGTGCCAGCAGCTTAAGCCTAGCGGGAGACCCCATCTACGAGCAGTACTTC
many,TRBV27,TRBJ2-7,TRBD1,CASSLSFGQGAVHEQYF,TGTGCCAGCAGTTTATCGTTTGGACAGGGGGCCGTCCACGAGCAGTACTTC
.,TRBV5-1,TRBJ2-1,.,CASSLNGFGNEQFF,TGCGCCAGCAGCTTAAACGGATTCGGCAATGAGCAGTTCTTC
few,TRBV20-1,TRBJ2-3,TRBD2,CSAGPAGGGDTQYF,TGCAGTGCTGGGCCAGCGGGAGGAGGAGATACGCAGTATTTT
many,TRBV27,TRBJ1-1,.,CASSPRSGTLNTEAFF,TGTGCCAGCAGCCCTCGTTCCGGGACACTGAACACTGAAGCTTTCTTT
few,TRBV12-3/TRBV12-4,TRBJ2-6,.,CASSQTPGANVLTF,TGTGCCAGCAGCCAGACTCCTGGGGCCAACGTCCTGACTTTC
few,TRBV18,TRBJ2-2,.,CASSPFGVITTGELFF,TGTGCCAGCTCACCTTTTGGAGTCATTACCACCGGGGAGCTGTTTTTT
.,TRBV28,TRBJ2-3,TRBD2,CASSLSGSGTDTQYF,TGTGCCAGCAGTTTGAGCGGGAGTGGGACAGATACGCAGTATTTT
.,TRBV20-1,TRBJ1-5,.,CSATPIVSGNQPQHF,TGCAGTGCTACCCCTATTGTCTCCGGAAATCAGCCCCAGCATTTT
few,TRBV6-1,TRBJ2-7,.,CASSYRIGAPDYEQYF,TGTGCCAGCAGTTACCGGATAGGGGCCCCCGACTACGAGCAGTACTTC
many,TRBV20-1,TRBJ2-5,TRBD2,CSARASGRKETQYF,TGCAGTGCTAGAGCTAGCGGGAGGAAAGAGACCCAGTACTTC
many,TRBV30,TRBJ2-1,.,CAWSLRENEQFF,TGTGCCTGGAGTTTACGGGAGAATGAGCAGTTCTTC
.,TRBV6-1,TRBJ2-3,.,CASSEYKPRQYF,TGTGCCAGCAGTGAGTATAAGCCGAGGCAGTATTTT
many,TRBV5-1,TRBJ1-2,.,CASSRGQSTANYGYTF,TGCGCCAGCAGCCGAGGACAGTCAACGGCAAACTATGGCTACACCTTC
many,TRBV20-1,TRBJ1-2,TRBD1,CSGGDRDYGYTF,TGCAGTGGGGGGGACAGGGATTATGGCTACACCTTC
.,TRBV7-9,TRBJ2-6,.,CASSSWLSGANVLTF,TGTGCCAGCAGCTCATGGCTCTCTGGGGCCAACGTCCTGACTTTC
many,TRBV28,TRBJ2-1,TRBD2,CASSLRSSGSLTYNEQFF,TGTGCCAGCAGTTTAAGGTCCAGCGGGAGTCTTACCTACAATGAGCAGTTCTTC
many,TRBV11-2,TRBJ2-7,TRBD1,CASSLAQGVRNEQYF,TGTGCCAGCAGCTTAGCGCAGGGGGTCCGGAACGAGCAGTACTTC
.,TRBV12-3/TRBV12-4,TRBJ1-1,.,CASSSSFRITEAFF,TGTGCCAGCAGTTCCAGTTTTAGGATTACTGAAGCTTTCTTT
.,TRBV10-3,TRBJ1-5,.,CAISTTANQPQHF,TGTGCCATCAGCACCACAGCTAATCAGCCCCAGCATTTT